The present TCR beta chain was sequenced within a study of shared clonotypes between healthy human individuals. Background on the study: Per-donor plates numbered three CD4 naive, three CD4 memory, two CD8 naive and one CD8 memory. Study-wide findings and caveats: It was observed that approximately 5% of naive CD4 clonotypes were shared across several donors.

Each cell subset's genomic DNA was divided evenly among several immunoSEQ plates. Produced via immunoSEQ multiplex PCR; TCRdb's table is partial and in-frame only. Among about 2.1 million clones listed, 80% to 95% were seen once. Concerning this clone: The antigen is not known. Within the sample, other DNA sequences also encode this same CDR3.

The CDR3 length is 14 residues. After removal of 4 bases from V and 2 bases from J, the junction contained 3 bases not matched to a gene. Germline V gives CDR1 MGHRA, CDR2 YSYEKL. CD45RO-negative, CCR7-selected cells formed the naive CD8 fraction, which excluded terminally differentiated effector memory CD45RA+ cells. The receptor was isolated from a man aged 18 to 35 in good health. Some clones in this sample may be carry-over from other donors' samples. V and J are TRBV4-1 and TRBJ1-2, with TRBD1 matching 8 bases. The sequenced sample was naive CD8+ T cells from PBMCs. CDR3 nucleotide sequence: TGCGCCAGCAGCCCTAGGACAGGGAACTATGGCTACACCTTC. Its translation is CASSPRTGNYGYTF.